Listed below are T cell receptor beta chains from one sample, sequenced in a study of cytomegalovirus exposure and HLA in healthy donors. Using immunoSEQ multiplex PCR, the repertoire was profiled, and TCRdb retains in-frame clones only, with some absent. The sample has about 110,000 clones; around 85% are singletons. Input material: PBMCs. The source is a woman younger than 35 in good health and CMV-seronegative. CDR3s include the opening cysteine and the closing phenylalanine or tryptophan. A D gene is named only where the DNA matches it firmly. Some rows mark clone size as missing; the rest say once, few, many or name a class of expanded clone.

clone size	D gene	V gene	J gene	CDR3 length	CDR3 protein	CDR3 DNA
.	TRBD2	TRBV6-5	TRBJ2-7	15	CASTRTTRGSYEQYF	TGTGCCAGCACCCGGACTACGCGGGGGTCCTACGAGCAGTACTTC
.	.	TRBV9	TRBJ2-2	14	CASSRDSSVGELFF	TGTGCCAGCAGTCGGGACTCCAGCGTCGGGGAGCTGTTTTTT
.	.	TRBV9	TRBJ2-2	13	CASSVADTGELFF	TGTGCCAGCAGCGTGGCAGACACCGGGGAGCTGTTTTTT
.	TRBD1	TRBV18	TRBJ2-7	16	CASSPYPGQGPYEQYF	TGTGCCAGCTCACCGTATCCGGGACAGGGCCCCTACGAGCAGTACTTC
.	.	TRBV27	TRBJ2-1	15	CAGNLMAGFVHEQFF	TGTGCCGGAAACCTAATGGCGGGGTTCGTCCATGAGCAGTTCTTC
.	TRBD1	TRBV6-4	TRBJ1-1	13	CASSVDRGRKAFF	TGTGCCAGCAGCGTCGACAGGGGGAGGAAAGCTTTCTTT
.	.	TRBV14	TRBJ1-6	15	CASSQQGRGNSPLHF	TGTGCCAGCAGCCAACAGGGACGGGGGAATTCACCCCTCCACTTT
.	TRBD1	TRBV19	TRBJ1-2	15	CASSLRTGAGYGYTF	TGTGCCAGTAGTCTCCGGACAGGGGCAGGCTATGGCTACACCTTC
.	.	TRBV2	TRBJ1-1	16	CASSTSKLSGVTEAFF	TGTGCCAGCAGTACCTCTAAGTTGTCAGGCGTAACTGAAGCTTTCTTT
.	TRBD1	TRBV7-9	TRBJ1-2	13	CASRSGTDYGYTF	TGTGCCAGCAGATCCGGGACAGACTATGGCTACACCTTC
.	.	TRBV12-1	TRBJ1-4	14	CASSLDREGEKLFF	TGTGCCAGCAGCTTGGACAGGGAAGGCGAAAAACTGTTTTTT
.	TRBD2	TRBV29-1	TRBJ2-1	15	CSVEDHGREANEQFF	TGCAGCGTTGAAGATCATGGGCGGGAGGCCAATGAGCAGTTCTTC
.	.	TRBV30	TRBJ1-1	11	CARDSLTEAFF	TGTGCCAGAGACAGCCTCACTGAAGCTTTCTTT
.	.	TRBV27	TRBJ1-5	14	CASSSGFSNQPQHF	TGTGCCAGCAGTTCCGGGTTTAGCAATCAGCCCCAGCATTTT
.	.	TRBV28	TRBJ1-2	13	CASSVTGTNGYTF	TGTGCCAGCAGTGTCACCGGGACAAATGGCTACACCTTC
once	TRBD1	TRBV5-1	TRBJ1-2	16	CASSKEAGTGSYGYTF	TGCGCCAGCAGCAAGGAAGCCGGGACAGGCTCTTATGGCTACACCTTC
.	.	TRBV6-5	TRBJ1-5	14	CASKKGGSNQPQHF	TGTGCCAGCAAAAAGGGGGGGAGCAATCAGCCCCAGCATTTT
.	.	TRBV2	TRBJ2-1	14	CASSEWTLYNEQFF	TGTGCCAGCAGTGAATGGACTCTCTACAATGAGCAGTTCTTC
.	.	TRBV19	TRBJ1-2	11	CASNWEGGYTF	TGTGCCAGTAACTGGGAGGGTGGCTACACCTTC
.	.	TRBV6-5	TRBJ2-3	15	CASSYSGGGQDTQYF	TGTGCCAGCAGTTACTCAGGGGGGGGCCAGGATACGCAGTATTTT
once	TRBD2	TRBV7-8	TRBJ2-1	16	CASSATSGVSYNEQFF	TGTGCCAGCAGCGCGACTAGCGGGGTGTCCTACAATGAGCAGTTCTTC
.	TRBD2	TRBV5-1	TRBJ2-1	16	CASREYFGGVLDEQFF	TGCGCCAGCAGGGAATACTTCGGGGGGGTTTTGGATGAGCAGTTCTTC
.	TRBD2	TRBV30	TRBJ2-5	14	CAWERGATSETQYF	TGTGCCTGGGAGCGGGGGGCCACGTCCGAGACCCAGTACTTC
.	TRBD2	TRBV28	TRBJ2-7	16	CASSSLGGDNSYEQYF	TGTGCCAGCAGCTCCCTGGGAGGGGATAACTCCTACGAGCAGTACTTC
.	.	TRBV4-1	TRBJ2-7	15	CASSQRSAPIYEQYF	TGCGCCAGCAGCCAGAGGTCAGCCCCGATCTACGAGCAGTACTTC
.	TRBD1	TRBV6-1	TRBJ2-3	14	CASKTGVSTDTQYF	TGTGCCAGCAAGACAGGGGTGAGCACAGATACGCAGTATTTT
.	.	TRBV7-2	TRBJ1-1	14	CASSLDRVAPEAFF	TGTGCCAGCAGCTTAGACAGGGTCGCCCCTGAAGCTTTCTTT
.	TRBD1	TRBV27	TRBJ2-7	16	CASRKPGQGGSYEQYF	TGTGCCAGCAGAAAGCCGGGACAGGGGGGATCCTACGAGCAGTACTTC